The clone carrying this TCR beta chain was seen many times. Its target is not known. Coverage ceases 3 residues before the CDR3 finishes, and the germline J gene fills in the end. This record comes from a study of T cell clonality in common variable immunodeficiency. CVID meant reduced serum IgG, IgA and/or IgM plus specific antibody deficiency. Blood came from CVID subjects not ill and not taking immunomodulatory or immunosuppressive medication. Each donor provided roughly 4.5 to 8.5 ml of heparinized whole blood. The V end was cut by 4 bases, the J end by 0 bases, with 14 bases between. The CDR3 consists of 15 residues. Germline CDR1 and CDR2: DFQATT and SNEGSKA (reference sequence). The data were produced by immunoSEQ multiplex PCR, yet TCRdb's version contains in-frame clones alone and is incomplete. The sample shows 25,000 or so clones, none of them appearing just once. General observations from the study: Common variable immunodeficiency TCR beta sequences reportedly had fewer deletions and N-nucleotide insertions.

The sequence was obtained from a human donor with common variable immunodeficiency. The chain combines TRBV20-1 with TRBJ2-3; D call uncertain. The material sequenced was peripheral blood mononuclear cells. CDR3 residues: CSANVLERSTDTQYF. CDR3 bases read: TGCAGTGCTAACGTACTCGAGCGAAGCACAGATACG.